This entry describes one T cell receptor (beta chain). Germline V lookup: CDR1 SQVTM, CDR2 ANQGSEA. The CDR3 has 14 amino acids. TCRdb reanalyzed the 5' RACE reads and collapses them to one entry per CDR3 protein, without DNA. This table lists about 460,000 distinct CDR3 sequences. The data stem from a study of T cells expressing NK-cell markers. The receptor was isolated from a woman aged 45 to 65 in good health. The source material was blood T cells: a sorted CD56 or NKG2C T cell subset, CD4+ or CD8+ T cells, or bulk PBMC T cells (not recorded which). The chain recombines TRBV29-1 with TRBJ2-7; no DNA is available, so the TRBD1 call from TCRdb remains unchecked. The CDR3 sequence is CSVVGTLGSYEQYF.